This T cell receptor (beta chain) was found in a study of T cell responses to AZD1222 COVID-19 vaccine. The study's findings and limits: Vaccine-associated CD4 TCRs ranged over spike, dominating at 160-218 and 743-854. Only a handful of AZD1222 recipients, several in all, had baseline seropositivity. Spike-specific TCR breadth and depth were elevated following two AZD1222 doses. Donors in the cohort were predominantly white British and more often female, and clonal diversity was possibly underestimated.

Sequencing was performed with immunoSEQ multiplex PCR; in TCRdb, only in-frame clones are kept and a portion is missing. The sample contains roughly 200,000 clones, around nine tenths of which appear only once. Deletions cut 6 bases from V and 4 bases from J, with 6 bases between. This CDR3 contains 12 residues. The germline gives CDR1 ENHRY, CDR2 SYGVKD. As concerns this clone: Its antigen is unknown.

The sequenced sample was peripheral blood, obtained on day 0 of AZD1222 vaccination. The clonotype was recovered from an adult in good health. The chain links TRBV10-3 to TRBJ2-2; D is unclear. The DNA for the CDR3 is TGTGCCATCAGGTCTGGCACCGGGGAGCTGTTTTTT. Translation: CAIRSGTGELFF.